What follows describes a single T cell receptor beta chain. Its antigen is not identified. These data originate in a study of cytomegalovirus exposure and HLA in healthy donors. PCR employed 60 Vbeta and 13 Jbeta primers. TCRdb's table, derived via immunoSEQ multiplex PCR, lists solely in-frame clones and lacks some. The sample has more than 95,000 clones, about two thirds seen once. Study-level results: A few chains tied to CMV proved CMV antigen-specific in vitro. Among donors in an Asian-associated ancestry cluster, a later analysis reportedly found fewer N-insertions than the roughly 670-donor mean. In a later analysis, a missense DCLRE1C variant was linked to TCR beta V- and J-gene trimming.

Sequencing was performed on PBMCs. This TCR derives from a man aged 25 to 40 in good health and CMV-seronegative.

The CDR3 nucleotides read TGTGCCAGCAGTTTCCTGAGCAATCAGCCCCAGCATTTT. Encoded protein: CASSFLSNQPQHF. J is TRBJ1-5 and V is TRBV27; D is ambiguous. V gave up 3 bases and J gave up 1 base, with 4 bases separating them. The CDR3 length is 13 residues. In germline, CDR1 is MNHEY, CDR2 SMNVEV (reference sequence).